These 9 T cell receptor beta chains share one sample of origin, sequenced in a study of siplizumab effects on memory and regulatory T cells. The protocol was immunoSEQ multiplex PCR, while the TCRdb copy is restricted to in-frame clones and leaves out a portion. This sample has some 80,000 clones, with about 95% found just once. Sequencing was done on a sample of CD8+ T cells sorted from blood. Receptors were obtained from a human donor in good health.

The CDR3 nucleotides read TGTGCCAGCAGTCATTGGCAGGGCGGGAAAGAGACCCAGTACTTC. It codes for CASSHWQGGKETQYF. The chain employs TRBV27 and TRBJ2-5, with D perhaps matching TRBD2 (6 bases). Germline V lookup: CDR1 MNHEY, CDR2 SMNVEV (reference sequence). The CDR3 has 15 amino acids. V gave up 5 bases and J gave up 3 bases, with 16 bases separating them.

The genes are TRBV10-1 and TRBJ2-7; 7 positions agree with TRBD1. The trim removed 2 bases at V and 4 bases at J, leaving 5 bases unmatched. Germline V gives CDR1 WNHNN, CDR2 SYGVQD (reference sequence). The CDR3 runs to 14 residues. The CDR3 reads CASSEGAGGYEQYF. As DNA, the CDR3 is TGCGCCAGCAGTGAGGGGGCAGGGGGTTACGAGCAGTACTTC.

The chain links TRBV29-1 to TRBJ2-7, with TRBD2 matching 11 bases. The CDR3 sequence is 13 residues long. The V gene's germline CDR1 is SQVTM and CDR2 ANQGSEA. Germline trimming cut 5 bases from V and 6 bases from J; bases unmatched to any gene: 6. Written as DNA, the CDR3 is TGCAGCGTTCCGACTAGCGGGAATGGCGAGCAGTACTTC. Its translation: CSVPTSGNGEQYF.

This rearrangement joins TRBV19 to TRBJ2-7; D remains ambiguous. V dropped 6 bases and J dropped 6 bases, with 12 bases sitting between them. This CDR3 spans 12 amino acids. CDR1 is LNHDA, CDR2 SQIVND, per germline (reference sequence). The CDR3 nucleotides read TGTGCCAGTAGCCTCATAGGTGGCGAGCAGTACTTC. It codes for CASSLIGGEQYF.

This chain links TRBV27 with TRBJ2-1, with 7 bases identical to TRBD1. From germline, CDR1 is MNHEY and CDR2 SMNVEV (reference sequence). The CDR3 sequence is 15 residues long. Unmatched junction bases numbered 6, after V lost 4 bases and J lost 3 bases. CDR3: CASSSDRRNYNEQFF. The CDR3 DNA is TGTGCCAGCAGTTCGGACAGGAGGAACTACAATGAGCAGTTCTTC.

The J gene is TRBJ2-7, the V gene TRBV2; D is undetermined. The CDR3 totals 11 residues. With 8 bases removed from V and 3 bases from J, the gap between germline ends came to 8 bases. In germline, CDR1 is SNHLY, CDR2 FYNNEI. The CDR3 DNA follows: TGTGCCAGCTTGGCCGGCTACGAGCAGTACTTC. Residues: CASLAGYEQYF.

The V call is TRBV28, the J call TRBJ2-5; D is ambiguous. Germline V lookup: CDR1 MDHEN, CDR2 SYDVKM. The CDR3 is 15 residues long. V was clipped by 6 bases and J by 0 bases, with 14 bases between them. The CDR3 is CASRVFTANQETQYF. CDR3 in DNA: TGTGCCAGCAGAGTATTCACAGCTAACCAAGAGACCCAGTACTTC.

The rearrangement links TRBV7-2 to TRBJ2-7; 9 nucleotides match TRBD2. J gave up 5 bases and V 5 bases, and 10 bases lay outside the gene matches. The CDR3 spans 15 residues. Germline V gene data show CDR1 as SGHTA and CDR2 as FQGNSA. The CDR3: CASSPRTSDPHEQYF. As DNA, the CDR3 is TGTGCCAGCAGCCCCCGGACTAGCGACCCCCACGAGCAGTACTTC.

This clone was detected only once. The CDR3 protein is CASSFSLAGSYEQYF. The CDR3 DNA is TGTGCCAGCAGTTTTTCGCTAGCGGGATCCTACGAGCAGTACTTC. J is TRBJ2-7 and V is TRBV28; 9 bases map to TRBD2. With 3 bases clipped from V and 1 base from J, the junction kept 4 bases outside the gene matches. The CDR3 spans 15 residues. Germline assignment: CDR1 MDHEN and CDR2 SYDVKM.